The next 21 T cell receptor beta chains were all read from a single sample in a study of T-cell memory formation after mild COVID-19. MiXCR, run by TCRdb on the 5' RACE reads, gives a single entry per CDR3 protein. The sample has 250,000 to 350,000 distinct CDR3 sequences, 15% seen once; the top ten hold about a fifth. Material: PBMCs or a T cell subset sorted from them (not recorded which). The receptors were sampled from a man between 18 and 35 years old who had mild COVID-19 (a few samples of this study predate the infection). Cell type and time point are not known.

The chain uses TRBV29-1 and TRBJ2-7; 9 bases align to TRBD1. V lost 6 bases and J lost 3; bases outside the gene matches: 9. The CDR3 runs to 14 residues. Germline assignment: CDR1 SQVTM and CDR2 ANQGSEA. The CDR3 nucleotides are TGCAGCGTGGAAACTCCGGGACAGGGCTACGAGCAGTACTTC. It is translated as CSVETPGQGYEQYF.

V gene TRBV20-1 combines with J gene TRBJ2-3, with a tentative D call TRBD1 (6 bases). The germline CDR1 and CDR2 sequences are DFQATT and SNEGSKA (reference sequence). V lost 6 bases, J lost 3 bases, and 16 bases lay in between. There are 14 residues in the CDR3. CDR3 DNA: TGCAGTGCACCTAGGGCAGGGGCAACAGATACGCAGTATTTT. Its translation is CSAPRAGATDTQYF.

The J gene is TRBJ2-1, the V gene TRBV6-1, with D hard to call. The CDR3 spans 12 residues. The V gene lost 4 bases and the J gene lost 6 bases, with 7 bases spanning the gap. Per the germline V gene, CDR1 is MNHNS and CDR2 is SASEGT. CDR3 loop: CASSGLFNEQFF. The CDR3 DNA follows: TGTGCCAGCAGTGGACTCTTCAATGAGCAGTTCTTC.

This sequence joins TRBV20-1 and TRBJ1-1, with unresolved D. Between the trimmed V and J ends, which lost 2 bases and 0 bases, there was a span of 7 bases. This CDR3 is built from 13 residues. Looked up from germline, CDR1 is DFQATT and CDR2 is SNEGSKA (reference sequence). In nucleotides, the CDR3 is TGCAGTGCTAGAACGGACTTGAACACTGAAGCTTTCTTT. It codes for CSARTDLNTEAFF.

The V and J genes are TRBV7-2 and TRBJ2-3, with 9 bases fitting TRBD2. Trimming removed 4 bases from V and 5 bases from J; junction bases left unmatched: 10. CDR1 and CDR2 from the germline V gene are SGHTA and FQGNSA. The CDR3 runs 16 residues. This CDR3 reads CASSWSGGGARDTQYF. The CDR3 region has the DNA TGTGCCAGCAGCTGGAGTGGCGGGGGGGCCAGAGATACGCAGTATTTT.

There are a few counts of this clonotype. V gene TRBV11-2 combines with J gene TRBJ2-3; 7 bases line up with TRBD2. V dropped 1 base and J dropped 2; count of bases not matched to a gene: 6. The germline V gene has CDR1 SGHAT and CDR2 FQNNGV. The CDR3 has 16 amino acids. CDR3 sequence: CASSLVSGGITDTQYF. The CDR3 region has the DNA TGTGCCAGCAGCTTAGTGTCGGGGGGTATCACAGATACGCAGTATTTT. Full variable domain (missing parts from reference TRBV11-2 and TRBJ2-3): EAGVAQSPRYKIIEKRQSVAFWCNPISGHATLYWYQQILGQGPKLLIQFQNNGVVDDSQLPKDRFSAERLKGVDSTLKIQPAKLEDSAVYLCASSLVSGGITDTQYFGPGTRLTVL.

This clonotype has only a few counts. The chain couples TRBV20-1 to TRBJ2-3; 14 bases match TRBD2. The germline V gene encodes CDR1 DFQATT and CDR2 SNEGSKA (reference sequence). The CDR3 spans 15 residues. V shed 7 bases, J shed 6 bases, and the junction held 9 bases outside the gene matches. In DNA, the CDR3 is TGCAGTGGCCAGGGACTAGCGGGGGCCAGGGATACGCAGTATTTT. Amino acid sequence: CSGQGLAGARDTQYF.

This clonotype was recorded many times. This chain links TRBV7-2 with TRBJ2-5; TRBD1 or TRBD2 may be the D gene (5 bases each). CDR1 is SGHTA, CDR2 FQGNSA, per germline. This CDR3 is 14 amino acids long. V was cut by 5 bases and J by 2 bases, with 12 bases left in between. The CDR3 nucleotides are TGTGCCAGCAGCCGGGGACGGGATCAAGAGACCCAGTACTTC. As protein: CASSRGRDQETQYF.

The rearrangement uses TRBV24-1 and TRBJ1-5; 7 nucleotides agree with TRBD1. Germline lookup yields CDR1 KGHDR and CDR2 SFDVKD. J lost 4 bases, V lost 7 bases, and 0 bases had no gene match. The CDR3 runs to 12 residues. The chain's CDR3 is CATRGQNQPQHF. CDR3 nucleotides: TGTGCCACCAGGGGACAGAATCAGCCCCAGCATTTT.

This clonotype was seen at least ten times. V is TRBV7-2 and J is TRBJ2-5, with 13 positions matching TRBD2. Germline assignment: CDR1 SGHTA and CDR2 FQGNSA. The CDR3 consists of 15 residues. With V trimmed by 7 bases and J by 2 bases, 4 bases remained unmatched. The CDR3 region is CASTLAGGPQETQYF. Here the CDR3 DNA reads TGTGCCAGCACACTAGCGGGGGGGCCGCAAGAGACCCAGTACTTC. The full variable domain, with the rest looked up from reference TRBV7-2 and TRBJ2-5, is GAGVSQSPSNKVTEKGKDVELRCDPISGHTALYWYRQSLGQGLEFLIYFQGNSAPDKSGLPSDRFSAERTGGSVSTLTIQRTQQEDSAVYLCASTLAGGPQETQYFGPGTRLLVL.

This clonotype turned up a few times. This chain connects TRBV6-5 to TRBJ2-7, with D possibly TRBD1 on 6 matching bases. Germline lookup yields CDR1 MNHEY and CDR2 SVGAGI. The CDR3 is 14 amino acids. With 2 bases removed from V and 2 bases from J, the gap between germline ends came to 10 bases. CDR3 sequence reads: CASSYRDTTYEQYF. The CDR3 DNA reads TGTGCCAGCAGTTACCGGGACACCACCTACGAGCAGTACTTC.

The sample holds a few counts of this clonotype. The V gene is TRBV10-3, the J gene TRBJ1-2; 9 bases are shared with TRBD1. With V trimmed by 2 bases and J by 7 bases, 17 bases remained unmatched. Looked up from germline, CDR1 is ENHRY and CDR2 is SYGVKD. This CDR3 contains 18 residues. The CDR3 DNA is TGTGCCATCAGTGAGGTCGGAACAGGGGGCGAAGGGGGAAGTGGCTACACCTTC. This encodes CAISEVGTGGEGGSGYTF.

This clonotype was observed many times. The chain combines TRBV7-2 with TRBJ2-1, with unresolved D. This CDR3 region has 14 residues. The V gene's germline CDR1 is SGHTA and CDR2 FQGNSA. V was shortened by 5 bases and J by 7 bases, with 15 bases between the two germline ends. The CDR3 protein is CASSEDPGLNEQFF. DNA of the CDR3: TGTGCCAGCAGCGAAGACCCCGGTTTAAATGAGCAGTTCTTC.

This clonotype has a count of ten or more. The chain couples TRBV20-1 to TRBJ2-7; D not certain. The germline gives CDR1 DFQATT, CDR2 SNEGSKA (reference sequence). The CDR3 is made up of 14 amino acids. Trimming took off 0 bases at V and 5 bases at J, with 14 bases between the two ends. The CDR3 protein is CSARDQERADEQYF. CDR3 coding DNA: TGCAGTGCTAGAGATCAGGAAAGGGCCGACGAGCAGTACTTC.

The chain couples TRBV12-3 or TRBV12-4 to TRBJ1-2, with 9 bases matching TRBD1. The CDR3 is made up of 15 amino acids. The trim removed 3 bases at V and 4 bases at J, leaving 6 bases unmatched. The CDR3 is CASSFSGTGPYGYTF. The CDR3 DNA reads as TGTGCCAGCAGTTTTTCGGGGACAGGGCCCTATGGCTACACCTTC.

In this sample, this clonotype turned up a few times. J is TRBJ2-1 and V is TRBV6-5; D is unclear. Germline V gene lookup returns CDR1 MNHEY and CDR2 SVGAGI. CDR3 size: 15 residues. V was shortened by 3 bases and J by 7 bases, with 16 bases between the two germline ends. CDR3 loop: CASSYQHLMGNEQFF. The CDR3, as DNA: TGTGCCAGCAGTTATCAGCACCTAATGGGAAATGAGCAGTTCTTC.

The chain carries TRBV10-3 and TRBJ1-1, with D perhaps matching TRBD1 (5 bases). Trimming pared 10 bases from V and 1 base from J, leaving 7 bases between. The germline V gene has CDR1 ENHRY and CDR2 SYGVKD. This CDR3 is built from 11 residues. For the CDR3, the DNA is TGTGCCACGACAGAGAACACTGAAGCTTTCTTT. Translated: CATTENTEAFF.

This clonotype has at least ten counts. CDR3 DNA: TGCAGCGGGGGACAGGGTTGGGAGCAGTTCTTC. Its protein is CSGGQGWEQFF. The rearrangement uses TRBV29-1 and TRBJ2-1, with 9 nucleotides matching TRBD1. Germline V CDR1 and CDR2: SQVTM, ANQGSEA. The CDR3 runs to 11 residues. J was trimmed by 10 bases and V by 7 bases; bases with no gene match: 5.

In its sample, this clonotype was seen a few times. As DNA, the CDR3 is TGTGCCAGCAGCCCCCAAAGGACAGATTCGCGCTATAATTCACCCCTCCACTTT. Translation gives CASSPQRTDSRYNSPLHF. The genes are TRBV7-2 and TRBJ1-6, with D possibly being TRBD1 (6 bases). The CDR3 loop spans 18 amino acids. The V and J ends lost 5 bases and 3 bases respectively, with 20 bases between them. The germline V gene encodes CDR1 SGHTA and CDR2 FQGNSA.

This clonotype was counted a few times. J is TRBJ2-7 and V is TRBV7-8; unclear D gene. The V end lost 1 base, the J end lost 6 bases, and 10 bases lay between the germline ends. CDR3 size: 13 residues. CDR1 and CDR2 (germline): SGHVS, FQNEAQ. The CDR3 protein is CASSLEAAFEQYF. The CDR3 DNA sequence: TGTGCCAGCAGCTTAGAGGCGGCTTTCGAGCAGTACTTC.

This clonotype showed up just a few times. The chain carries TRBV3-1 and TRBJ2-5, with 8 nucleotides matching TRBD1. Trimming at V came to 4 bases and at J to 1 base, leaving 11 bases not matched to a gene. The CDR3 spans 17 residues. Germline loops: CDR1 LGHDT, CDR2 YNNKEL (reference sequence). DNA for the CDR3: TGTGCCAGCAGCCGATGGTTTGGGACAGGCGCCCAAGAGACCCAGTACTTC. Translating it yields CASSRWFGTGAQETQYF.